The 8 T cell receptor beta chains in this list originate from one sample, sequenced in a study of blood T cell repertoires in COVID-19. The repertoire was sequenced with immunoSEQ multiplex PCR; TCRdb's copy has only in-frame clones and lacks some. The sample includes some 220,000 clones, almost 85% of them seen just once. The sequenced material came from peripheral blood. The receptors derive from a man aged 50 to 59 with acute or convalescent COVID-19.

The chain carries TRBV6-5 and TRBJ2-7; TRBD1 matches at 8 bases. This CDR3 is 14 amino acids long. Germline loops: CDR1 MNHEY, CDR2 SVGAGI. The J segment lost 0 bases and the V segment lost 8 bases, leaving 6 bases of the junction unmatched. CDR3 amino acids: CASSRDRSSYEQYF. The DNA for the CDR3 is TGTGCCAGCTCCCGGGACAGGAGCTCCTACGAGCAGTACTTC.

This chain uses TRBV10-3 with TRBJ2-4; a possible D gene is TRBD1 (6 bases). With 2 bases removed from V and 6 bases from J, the gap between germline ends came to 11 bases. CDR1 is ENHRY and CDR2 is SYGVKD in the germline V gene. The CDR3 runs to 14 residues. The CDR3 here is CAISEAGVTNIQYF. The CDR3 nucleotides are TGTGCCATCAGTGAGGCAGGGGTTACAAACATTCAGTACTTC.

This clone has just one count. The same CDR3 is also encoded by other DNA sequences in this sample. This rearrangement joins TRBV6-5 to TRBJ2-1, with D uncertain. The CDR3 has 13 amino acids. Germline V lookup: CDR1 MNHEY, CDR2 SVGAGI. V was pared by 2 bases and J by 3 bases, with 5 bases between. The CDR3 loop reads CASSYRSYNEQFF. CDR3 sequence (DNA): TGTGCCAGCAGTTACCGCAGCTACAATGAGCAGTTCTTC.

The rearrangement links TRBV19 to TRBJ2-5; D may be TRBD1 (6 bases). Trimming pared 4 bases from V and 1 base from J, leaving 7 bases between. This CDR3 contains 13 residues. Germline V CDR1 and CDR2: LNHDA, SQIVND (reference sequence). Here the CDR3 reads CASSRGPQETQYF. The CDR3 DNA reads as TGTGCCAGTAGTAGGGGGCCCCAAGAGACCCAGTACTTC.

The J gene is TRBJ1-1, the V gene TRBV6-5; D gene uncertain. CDR1 and CDR2 (germline): MNHEY, SVGAGI. This CDR3 contains 12 residues. Trimming took 6 bases from V and 5 from J, leaving 10 bases between them. DNA of the CDR3: TGTGCCAGCAGGGAGAGACGTACTGAAGCTTTCTTT. Translating it yields CASRERRTEAFF.

The chain is built from TRBV27 and TRBJ2-3; 8 nucleotides match TRBD2. Germline V gene data show CDR1 as MNHEY and CDR2 as SMNVEV (reference sequence). V was pared by 5 bases and J by 2 bases, with 12 bases of the junction left unmatched. CDR3 length: 17 residues. The DNA of the CDR3 is TGTGCCAGCAGTCCCCCCGGGGGCGGGAGGCCCACAGATACGCAGTATTTT. Encoded protein: CASSPPGGGRPTDTQYF.

The chain uses TRBV9 and TRBJ1-4, with D maybe TRBD1 (5 bases). This CDR3 comprises 15 residues. Per germline, CDR1 SGDLS and CDR2 YYNGEE. Deletions cut 3 bases from V and 5 bases from J, with 14 bases between. The CDR3 protein is CASSEGFYRNEKLFF. The CDR3 nucleotides read TGTGCCAGCAGCGAGGGGTTCTATCGCAATGAAAAACTGTTTTTT.

The chain recombines TRBV3-1 (or the pseudogene TRBV3-2) with TRBJ2-1; TRBD2 matches 11 bases. V shed 6 bases, J shed 8 bases, and the junction held 9 bases outside the gene matches. The V gene's germline CDR1 is LGHDT and CDR2 YNNKEL (reference sequence). The CDR3 totals 15 residues. The CDR3 bases are TGTGCCAGCAGTCTCGGACTAGCGGGTGGCGATGAGCAGTTCTTC. The encoded protein is CASSLGLAGGDEQFF.